These 32 T cell receptor beta chains share one sample of origin, sequenced in a study of identical twins. MiXCR, run by TCRdb on the 5' RACE reads, gives a single entry per CDR3 protein. The sample has about 810,000 distinct CDR3 sequences, roughly an eighth seen once. A further study also used this sample, focusing on yellow fever vaccine responses in identical twins.

Sequencing was done on a sample of PBMCs. The receptors shown here come from a woman aged 18 to 35 in good health.

This clonotype was observed a handful of times. This sequence joins TRBV20-1 and TRBJ2-5; the D is unclear. CDR1 DFQATT and CDR2 SNEGSKA come from the germline V gene (reference sequence). There are 8 residues in the CDR3. The germline V and J ends were trimmed by 6 bases and 9 bases, with 5 bases remaining between them. The DNA of the CDR3 is TGCAGTGCAGCGCCCCAGTACTTC. This codes for CSAAPQYF.

V usage is TRBV7-2 and J usage is TRBJ2-1; TRBD2 aligns across 15 bases. This CDR3 is 16 amino acids long. V lost 5 bases to trimming and J lost 9 bases; unmatched junction nucleotides: 8. Per germline, CDR1 SGHTA and CDR2 FQGNSA. The CDR3 is CASSLGLAGGTGEQFF. In DNA form, the CDR3 reads TGTGCCAGCAGCCTTGGACTAGCGGGGGGGACGGGTGAGCAGTTCTTC.

This clonotype has a handful of counts. The chain carries TRBV20-1 and TRBJ2-3; TRBD2 matches 12 bases. Germline CDR1 DFQATT, CDR2 SNEGSKA (reference sequence). The CDR3 extends over 15 amino acids. The V and J ends lost 6 bases and 2 bases, in that order; junction bases with no gene match: 6. CDR3 coding DNA: TGCAGTGCACCGGGACTAGCGGGTTTCACAGATACGCAGTATTTT. This translates into CSAPGLAGFTDTQYF.

This clonotype was seen a few times. The CDR3 here is CASSSGTGNEAFF. CDR3 coding DNA: TGTGCCAGCAGCTCCGGGACAGGGAACGAAGCTTTCTTT. This chain links TRBV11-2 with TRBJ1-1; 9 nucleotides align to TRBD1. From germline, CDR1 is SGHAT and CDR2 FQNNGV. The length of the CDR3 is 13 residues. After removal of 4 bases from V and 8 bases from J, the junction contained 5 bases not matched to a gene.

This clonotype turned up a few times. The chain links TRBV20-1 to TRBJ1-5; no definite D call. Germline loops: CDR1 DFQATT, CDR2 SNEGSKA (reference sequence). The CDR3 spans 14 residues. Trimming took off 6 bases at V and 3 bases at J, with 15 bases between the two ends. Written as DNA, the CDR3 is TGCAGTGCCACCTCCTCGAGGGACAATCAGCCCCAGCATTTT. This gives the protein CSATSSRDNQPQHF.

This chain links TRBV7-2 with TRBJ1-3, with D hard to call. The V end lost 0 bases, the J end lost 4 bases, and 10 bases lay between the germline ends. The germline V gene encodes CDR1 SGHTA and CDR2 FQGNSA. The CDR3 runs to 15 residues. The CDR3: CASSLAWGPGNTIYF. CDR3 in DNA: TGTGCCAGCAGCTTAGCTTGGGGTCCCGGAAACACCATATATTTT.

This clonotype came up a few times. This chain links TRBV7-3 with TRBJ2-7; D may match TRBD1 or TRBD2 (5 bases each). CDR1 and CDR2 from the germline V gene are SGHTA and FQGTGA. The V end lost 1 base, the J end lost 7 bases, and 11 bases lay between the germline ends. The CDR3 runs 13 residues. DNA of the CDR3: TGTGCCAGCAGCTTAATAGATGGGGGTGAGCAGTACTTC. This gives the protein CASSLIDGGEQYF.

Of note for this clonotype: A junction end diverges from the germline sequence, so it may reflect a read error. This sequence joins TRBV12-3 or TRBV12-4 and TRBJ2-1; D not certain. CDR3 length: 15 amino acids. CDR3 nucleotide sequence: TGTGCCAGCAGTCCAGGTCAGAGCTCCTACAATGAGCAGGTCTTC. Translating gives CASSPGQSSYNEQVF.

This clonotype was seen more than once but under ten times. The chain recombines TRBV5-1 with TRBJ2-2, with D tentatively TRBD2 (6 bases). V dropped 3 bases and J dropped 0 bases, with 12 bases sitting between them. CDR3 length: 16 residues. From germline, CDR1 is SGHRS and CDR2 YFSETQ. The CDR3 sequence: CASSWGDFANTGELFF. CDR3 in DNA: TGCGCCAGCAGCTGGGGGGACTTCGCGAACACCGGGGAGCTGTTTTTT.

This clonotype showed up just a few times. This sequence joins TRBV7-6 and TRBJ2-7, with D possibly matching TRBD2 (6 bases). V was pared by 5 bases and J by 2 bases, with 19 bases between. Germline CDR1 SGHVS, CDR2 FNYEAQ. The CDR3 consists of 16 residues. CDR3 loop: CASSRDRDGGAYEQYF. The CDR3 nucleotides are TGTGCCAGCAGCCGAGACCGGGATGGAGGGGCCTACGAGCAGTACTTC. The full variable domain, completed using reference TRBV7-6 and TRBJ2-7, is GAGVSQSPRYKVTKRGQDVALRCDPISGHVSLYWYRQALGQGPEFLTYFNYEAQQDKSGLPNDRFSAERPEGSISTLTIQRTEQRDSAMYRCASSRDRDGGAYEQYFGPGTRLTVT.

The J gene is TRBJ1-2, the V gene TRBV27; D remains ambiguous. In germline, CDR1 is MNHEY, CDR2 SMNVEV (reference sequence). This CDR3 region has 13 residues. V shed 3 bases and J shed 8 bases, with 13 bases lying between them. The CDR3, as DNA: TGTGCCAGCAGTTTGTCCCTCATGGGGGGCTACACCTTC. Translating gives CASSLSLMGGYTF.

In its sample, this clonotype was seen many times. This chain links TRBV12-3 or TRBV12-4 with TRBJ1-1; the D is unclear. This CDR3 is 14 amino acids long. Trimming shortened V by 2 bases and J by 0 bases, and 7 bases separated the two germline ends. The CDR3 DNA reads TGTGCCAGCAGTTTAATGGAGGTGAACACTGAAGCTTTCTTT. Encoded protein: CASSLMEVNTEAFF.

This clonotype was seen more than once but under ten times. The rearrangement uses TRBV20-1 and TRBJ2-1, with 7 bases fitting TRBD1. CDR1 DFQATT and CDR2 SNEGSKA come from the germline V gene (reference sequence). Trimming removed 0 bases from V and 2 bases from J; junction bases left unmatched: 7. CDR3 length: 16 residues. The CDR3 region is CSARDWAGGTYNEQFF. DNA for the CDR3: TGCAGTGCTAGAGATTGGGCAGGGGGTACCTACAATGAGCAGTTCTTC.

This clonotype has a handful of counts. The rearrangement uses TRBV6-1 and TRBJ2-1, with 8 bases identical to TRBD2. Germline loops: CDR1 MNHNS, CDR2 SASEGT. CDR3 length equals 13 residues. The V segment lost 4 bases and the J segment 9 bases; nucleotides outside the gene matches: 5. The DNA for the CDR3 is TGTGCCAGCAGTGTACGGGGACTAGGTGAGCAGTTCTTC. Translation: CASSVRGLGEQFF.

J is TRBJ2-6 and V is TRBV11-1; the D gene could be TRBD1 or TRBD2 (5 bases each). The CDR3 spans 21 residues. Germline CDR1 SGHAT, CDR2 FQDESV (reference sequence). V was shortened by 4 bases and J by 3 bases, with 28 bases between the two germline ends. CDR3: CASSSTNNRDGKSYGANVLTF. DNA for the CDR3: TGTGCCAGCAGCTCCACAAACAACCGGGACGGAAAATCGTATGGGGCCAACGTCCTGACTTTC.

The rearrangement uses TRBV21-1 and TRBJ2-2; the table's D call of TRBD2 was not tested on the DNA. TRBV21-1 is recorded as a pseudogene. The CDR3 spans 18 residues. The CDR3 DNA follows: TGTGCCAGCAGCAAAGAAATGGGTGGGCGTTCGAACACCGGGGAGCTGTTTTTT. It encodes CASSKEMGGRSNTGELFF.

This chain joins TRBV2 and TRBJ1-4; possible D gene TRBD1, 5 bases. V lost 8 bases and J lost 8, with 24 bases in between. CDR1 and CDR2 from the germline V gene are SNHLY and FYNNEI. CDR3 size: 16 residues. DNA for the CDR3: TGTGCCAGCCATGTCGGACGGGGTTCAGGGAACGAAAAACTGTTTTTT. This translates into CASHVGRGSGNEKLFF.

In its sample, this clonotype was seen a few times. The rearrangement links TRBV10-2 to TRBJ2-5, with D perhaps TRBD1 (6 bases). Germline values: CDR1 WSHSY, CDR2 SAAADI. The V end was cut by 2 bases, the J end by 5 bases, with 15 bases between. CDR3 length: 15 residues. The CDR3 here is CASSEARGSLETQYF. CDR3 bases: TGCGCCAGCAGTGAGGCCAGGGGTAGTTTGGAGACCCAGTACTTC.

This rearrangement joins TRBV6-1 to TRBJ1-6; 7 nucleotides match TRBD1. The CDR3 length is 15 residues. CDR1 is MNHNS and CDR2 is SASEGT in the germline V gene. After removal of 8 bases from V and 8 bases from J, the junction contained 12 bases not matched to a gene. CDR3 sequence (DNA): TGTGCCAGCGGGTTGACAGGGAGTAAGGATTCACCCCTCCACTTT. This sequence encodes CASGLTGSKDSPLHF.

This clonotype was recorded a few times. The chain combines TRBV7-9 with TRBJ2-1, with 14 positions matching TRBD2. V lost 4 bases, J lost 4 bases, and 6 bases stayed unmatched. This CDR3 comprises 17 residues. The V gene's germline CDR1 is SEHNR and CDR2 FQNEAQ (reference sequence). The DNA for the CDR3 is TGTGCCAGCAGCTGGGGACTAGCGGGAGCGGAATACAATGAGCAGTTCTTC. Translation gives CASSWGLAGAEYNEQFF. The whole variable domain, filled in from reference TRBV7-9 and TRBJ2-1, reads DTGVSQNPRHKITKRGQNVTFRCDPISEHNRLYWYRQTLGQGPEFLTYFQNEAQLEKSRLLSDRFSAERPKGSFSTLEIQRTEQGDSAMYLCASSWGLAGAEYNEQFFGPGTRLTVL.

The chain employs TRBV3-1 and TRBJ2-3; 9 bases fit TRBD2. The CDR3 has 16 amino acids. Germline V gene sequence: CDR1 LGHDT, CDR2 YNNKEL (reference sequence). V shed 0 bases and J 8 bases; nucleotides not matched to a gene: 9. The DNA for the CDR3 is TGTGCCAGCAGCCAAGAAGGAGGCGGGGGGGCCCTTACGCAGTATTTT. It encodes CASSQEGGGGALTQYF.

This clonotype has a handful of counts. The chain combines TRBV29-1 with TRBJ2-7; no firm D call. CDR1 and CDR2 from the germline V gene are SQVTM and ANQGSEA. The CDR3 covers 10 residues. The V and J ends lost 5 bases and 6 bases respectively, with 8 bases between them. The CDR3 nucleotides are TGCAGCGTTTTTGCGAGCGAGCAGTACTTC. This gives the protein CSVFASEQYF.

This clonotype was counted at least ten times. This sequence joins TRBV27 and TRBJ2-5, with D maybe TRBD2 (5 bases). V was clipped by 0 bases and J by 5 bases, with 13 bases between them. Looked up from germline, CDR1 is MNHEY and CDR2 is SMNVEV (reference sequence). This CDR3 contains 15 residues. CDR3 DNA sequence: TGTGCCAGCAGTTTATCCGCCCTGACGGGGGAGACCCAGTACTTC. Translating gives CASSLSALTGETQYF.

This clonotype appeared a few times. The chain joins TRBV5-1 to TRBJ2-2; 12 nucleotides match TRBD2. From germline, CDR1 is SGHRS and CDR2 YFSETQ. Germline trimming cut 4 bases from V and 2 bases from J; bases unmatched to any gene: 3. The CDR3 contains 16 residues. CDR3 nucleotides: TGCGCCAGCAGCCGACTAGCGGGAGAAAACACCGGGGAGCTGTTTTTT. Protein product: CASSRLAGENTGELFF.

V usage is TRBV10-3 and J usage is TRBJ2-1; 12 positions match TRBD2. Germline V gene data show CDR1 as ENHRY and CDR2 as SYGVKD. Losses at the gene ends were 5 bases for V and 6 bases for J; bases not matched to a gene: 8. This CDR3 has 16 residues. The DNA for the CDR3 is TGTGCCATCAGTAACCCCGGACTAGCGGGATTCAATGAGCAGTTCTTC. Residues: CAISNPGLAGFNEQFF.

In this sample, this clonotype turned up a few times. V gene TRBV12-3 or TRBV12-4 combines with J gene TRBJ2-3; perhaps TRBD2 as D (5 bases). This CDR3 has 15 amino acids. Trimming left V 5 bases short and J 2 bases short, with 14 bases between. The DNA of the CDR3 is TGTGCCAGCAGTAGCACGGGAAATCCCACAGATACGCAGTATTTT. Protein: CASSSTGNPTDTQYF.

The chain couples TRBV7-9 to TRBJ2-7; D not resolved. This CDR3 region has 14 residues. Trimming left V 3 bases short and J 0 bases short, with 9 bases between. The germline V gene has CDR1 SEHNR and CDR2 FQNEAQ (reference sequence). The CDR3 region is CASSFDASSYEQYV. Written as DNA, the CDR3 is TGTGCCAGCAGCTTTGACGCTAGCTCCTACGAGCAGTACGTC.

Only a few counts were recorded for this clonotype. DNA for the CDR3: TGCAGTGCTAATCTACCGGGACAGGGTTTGGTTCAGCCCCAGCATTTT. Translated: CSANLPGQGLVQPQHF. The chain carries TRBV20-1 and TRBJ1-5; 9 nucleotides align to TRBD1. CDR1 and CDR2 from the germline V gene are DFQATT and SNEGSKA (reference sequence). The ends lost 4 bases at V and 6 bases at J; junction bases unmatched: 13. The CDR3 spans 16 residues.

This clonotype was observed a handful of times. The genes are TRBV4-1 and TRBJ2-5; D perhaps matches TRBD2 (6 bases). The germline V and J ends were trimmed by 1 base and 4 bases, with 16 bases remaining between them. The CDR3 consists of 16 residues. Germline V gene sequence: CDR1 MGHRA, CDR2 YSYEKL. The CDR3 sequence is CASSQVGAGHGETQYF. CDR3 bases: TGCGCCAGCAGCCAAGTAGGAGCGGGCCACGGAGAGACCCAGTACTTC.

This clonotype was seen a handful of times. The chain joins TRBV29-1 to TRBJ2-3, with 10 bases lining up with TRBD1. The germline CDR1 and CDR2 sequences are SQVTM and ANQGSEA. Germline trimming cut 6 bases from V and 2 bases from J; bases unmatched to any gene: 5. This CDR3 is built from 14 residues. The chain's CDR3 is CSVPGTGATDTQYF. The CDR3 coding sequence is TGCAGCGTCCCCGGGACAGGGGCCACAGATACGCAGTATTTT.

The V gene is TRBV20-1, the J gene TRBJ2-3; 7 bases line up with TRBD2. The length of the CDR3 is 14 residues. Germline CDR1 DFQATT, CDR2 SNEGSKA (reference sequence). V gave up 3 bases and J gave up 6 bases; unmatched junction bases: 9. CDR3 bases: TGCAGTGCTAGTTCCCTAGCGGAAGGCGATACGCAGTATTTT. Protein sequence: CSASSLAEGDTQYF.

This clonotype has at least ten counts. Germline is not matched at one junction end, which may reflect a read error. The chain recombines TRBV12-3 or TRBV12-4 with TRBJ2-5; 10 nucleotides align to TRBD2. This CDR3 spans 13 amino acids. DNA of the CDR3: TGTGCCAGCAGCTTAGCGGGAGGAGAGACCCAGTACTTC. Residues: CASSLAGGETQYF.